A single sample is the source of the 30 T cell receptor beta chains below, sequenced in a study of HIV-infected patients and healthy controls. Each CDR3 protein is one row after TCRdb ran MiXCR on the 5' RACE reads. The table lists about 67,000 distinct CDR3 sequences, about a sixth of them singletons, with about 6% in the top ten. The source material was CD4+ T cells from blood. The receptor source for this set is a human donor in good health.

J is TRBJ1-1 and V is TRBV20-1; TRBD1 might be the D (6 bases). The germline CDR1 and CDR2 sequences are DFQATT and SNEGSKA (reference sequence). The CDR3 loop spans 13 amino acids. Trimming stripped 6 bases from V and 0 bases from J, with 11 bases between. CDR3 sequence reads: CSAAQGLNTEAFF. DNA for the CDR3: TGCAGTGCGGCACAGGGACTGAACACTGAAGCTTTCTTT.

There are a few counts of this clonotype. The chain is built from TRBV7-2 and TRBJ1-5, with 8 bases lining up with TRBD1. The CDR3 is made up of 14 amino acids. Germline-derived CDR1 and CDR2 are SGHTA and FQGNSA. J gave up 4 bases and V 4 bases, and 3 bases lay outside the gene matches. CDR3 in DNA: TGTGCCAGCAGCTCCCGACAGGGGAATCAGCCCCAGCATTTT. It codes for CASSSRQGNQPQHF.

This clonotype has a count of ten or more. The V call is TRBV28, the J call TRBJ2-6; D is ambiguous. There are 15 residues in the CDR3. The germline V and J ends were trimmed by 8 bases and 0 bases, with 11 bases remaining between them. Germline CDR1 MDHEN, CDR2 SYDVKM. CDR3: CASQGAISGANVLTF. For the CDR3, the DNA is TGTGCCAGCCAAGGTGCAATCTCTGGGGCCAACGTCCTGACTTTC.

This clonotype appeared a few times. The genes are TRBV29-1 and TRBJ2-5; TRBD2 might be the D (5 bases). V was clipped by 4 bases and J by 0 bases, with 9 bases between them. Germline V gives CDR1 SQVTM, CDR2 ANQGSEA. The CDR3 is 13 residues long. CDR3 sequence reads: CSVGTPDQETQYF. The CDR3 DNA reads TGCAGCGTTGGGACTCCCGACCAAGAGACCCAGTACTTC.

This clonotype was seen only a few times. V gene TRBV7-2 combines with J gene TRBJ2-7, with D possibly TRBD1 on 5 matching bases. Germline V gives CDR1 SGHTA, CDR2 FQGNSA. The CDR3 has 15 amino acids. Trimming took 1 base from V and 2 from J, leaving 12 bases between them. The CDR3, as DNA: TGTGCCAGCAGCTTAGAAGGGGTTGGAGCCTACGAGCAGTACTTC. Encoded protein: CASSLEGVGAYEQYF.

This chain uses TRBV20-1 with TRBJ2-7; 9 bases map to TRBD1. Germline CDR1 and CDR2: DFQATT and SNEGSKA (reference sequence). This CDR3 spans 13 amino acids. In nucleotides, the CDR3 is TGCAGTGCTATACGGCCGATCGGGACAGGGTTCCTGGTC. Translation gives CSAIRPIGTGFLV.

The chain links TRBV28 to TRBJ2-7; TRBD2 is a possible D gene (6 bases). V was cut by 8 bases and J by 7 bases, with 12 bases left in between. The CDR3 is 11 residues long. Germline assignment: CDR1 MDHEN and CDR2 SYDVKM. In DNA, the CDR3 is TGTGCCAGCCATGTGCGGGGAGAGCAGTACTTC. Amino acid sequence: CASHVRGEQYF.

This clonotype was found a few times. V is TRBV20-1 and J is TRBJ2-1, with no clear D. This CDR3 is 11 amino acids long. CDR1 is DFQATT, CDR2 SNEGSKA, per germline (reference sequence). The CDR3: CSSIPQNEQFF. The CDR3 DNA sequence: TGCAGCTCAATACCCCAAAATGAGCAGTTCTTC.

V is TRBV6-2 or TRBV6-3 and J is TRBJ2-1; D is perhaps TRBD2 (6 bases). Germline CDR1 and CDR2: MNHEY and SVGEGT. Trimming removed 4 bases from V and 7 bases from J, with 17 bases in between. This CDR3 comprises 15 residues. DNA for the CDR3: TGTGCCAGCAGTTCCCACTCGACTAGATCAAATGAGCAGTTCTTC. This codes for CASSSHSTRSNEQFF.

This rearrangement joins TRBV12-3 or TRBV12-4 to TRBJ2-1; 15 bases are shared with TRBD2. V shed 4 bases and J 2 bases; nucleotides not matched to a gene: 15. The CDR3 extends over 21 amino acids. CDR3 nucleotides: TGTGCCAGCAGTTCTGATGTCTTGGGGACTAGCGGGGGGAAGACCTACAATGAGCAGTTCTTC. This codes for CASSSDVLGTSGGKTYNEQFF.

This clonotype was counted ten times or more. The genes are TRBV12-3 or TRBV12-4 and TRBJ1-2; D unclear. CDR3 size: 14 residues. Deletions cut 6 bases from V and 0 bases from J, with 11 bases between. The CDR3 region is CASSKSQTNYGYTF. The CDR3 nucleotides read TGTGCCAGCAGCAAGAGTCAGACTAACTATGGCTACACCTTC.

This rearrangement joins TRBV3-1 to TRBJ2-7, with 13 nucleotides matching TRBD2. The V and J ends lost 2 bases and 7 bases, in that order; junction bases with no gene match: 8. Germline V gives CDR1 LGHDT, CDR2 YNNKEL (reference sequence). The CDR3 is 16 residues long. CDR3 nucleotide sequence: TGTGCCAGCAGCCAACCGAGGACTAGCGGGGGAGGAGAGCAGTACTTC. This encodes CASSQPRTSGGGEQYF.

This clonotype showed up just a few times. The J gene is TRBJ2-3, the V gene TRBV5-4; D gene ambiguous. Trimming removed 0 bases from V and 6 bases from J, with 11 bases in between. The CDR3 runs to 14 residues. CDR1 and CDR2 from the germline V gene are SGHNT and YYREEE (reference sequence). This CDR3 is CASSLEWSSDTQYF. CDR3 DNA: TGTGCCAGCAGCTTGGAATGGTCAAGCGATACGCAGTATTTT.

This clonotype came up a few times. This chain links TRBV3-1 with TRBJ2-7, with a possible D match to TRBD1 (6 bases). CDR3 length equals 12 residues. V was shortened by 4 bases and J by 3 bases, with 7 bases between the two germline ends. Germline V gene lookup returns CDR1 LGHDT and CDR2 YNNKEL (reference sequence). The CDR3 loop is CASSRTDYEQYF. CDR3 DNA: TGTGCCAGCAGCCGGACAGACTACGAGCAGTACTTC.

The chain carries TRBV2 and TRBJ1-6; D gene ambiguous. There are 14 residues in the CDR3. The V gene's germline CDR1 is SNHLY and CDR2 FYNNEI. The V and J ends lost 5 bases and 4 bases respectively, with 9 bases between them. The CDR3 DNA is TGTGCCAGCAGTTACAGAACGTATAATTCACCCCTCCACTTT. It is translated as CASSYRTYNSPLHF.

V gene TRBV7-2 combines with J gene TRBJ1-5; 8 bases match TRBD1. Germline assignment: CDR1 SGHTA and CDR2 FQGNSA. There are 15 residues in the CDR3. The trim removed 3 bases at V and 6 bases at J, leaving 7 bases unmatched. CDR3: CASSLTGAVGQPQHF. The CDR3 nucleotides read TGTGCCAGCAGCTTGACAGGGGCGGTCGGTCAGCCCCAGCATTTT.

Many counts were recorded for this clonotype. For the CDR3, the DNA is TGTGCCAGCAGCACAACCGGACAGGCAATAAAGAACACCGGGGAGCTGTTTTTT. It translates to CASSTTGQAIKNTGELFF. This sequence joins TRBV7-3 and TRBJ2-2, with 7 nucleotides matching TRBD1. Trimming removed 5 bases from V and 1 base from J; junction bases left unmatched: 13. The CDR3 runs to 18 residues. CDR1 is SGHTA, CDR2 FQGTGA, per germline.

In its sample, this clonotype was seen a few times. The gene calls are TRBV7-9 and TRBJ1-2; D not certain. The ends were cut back, 2 bases at V and 5 bases at J, with 9 bases in the middle. Germline CDR1 SEHNR, CDR2 FQNEAQ (reference sequence). The CDR3 contains 13 residues. CDR3 amino acids: CASSLLWEYGYTF. The CDR3 nucleotides are TGTGCCAGCAGCTTATTATGGGAGTATGGCTACACCTTC.

Many counts were recorded for this clonotype. J is TRBJ1-2 and V is TRBV28, with 7 bases that match TRBD1. The CDR3 loop spans 15 amino acids. V was pared by 6 bases and J by 4 bases, with 11 bases of the junction left unmatched. Germline lookup yields CDR1 MDHEN and CDR2 SYDVKM. This chain's CDR3 is CASRPQLGGTYGYTF. Here the CDR3 DNA reads TGTGCCAGCAGGCCCCAGCTAGGGGGCACCTATGGCTACACCTTC.

This clonotype was seen a handful of times. The V gene is TRBV29-1, the J gene TRBJ1-2; 8 bases map to TRBD1. CDR1 SQVTM and CDR2 ANQGSEA come from the germline V gene. J gave up 8 bases and V 5 bases, and 16 bases lay outside the gene matches. This CDR3 has 15 residues. CDR3 region: CSVSFAGGQALGYTF. The CDR3 nucleotides read TGCAGCGTTTCCTTCGCGGGGGGACAGGCCCTAGGCTACACCTTC. Filled out from reference TRBV29-1 and TRBJ1-2, the complete variable domain reads SAVISQKPSRDICQRGTSLTIQCQVDSQVTMMFWYRQQPGQSLTLIATANQGSEATYESGFVIDKFPISRPNLTFSTLTVSNMSPEDSSIYLCSVSFAGGQALGYTFGSGTRLTVV.

This clonotype was counted once. The chain employs TRBV6-2 or TRBV6-3 and TRBJ1-5, with D unresolved. Germline V gives CDR1 MNHEY, CDR2 SVGEGT. V gave up 0 bases and J gave up 2 bases, with 11 bases separating them. The CDR3 runs to 16 residues. CDR3 sequence: CASSYSTGIRNQPQHF. In nucleotides, the CDR3 is TGTGCCAGCAGTTACTCGACCGGGATTCGCAATCAGCCCCAGCATTTT.

This chain connects TRBV19 to TRBJ2-4; weak D call: TRBD1 (6 bases). The ends were cut back, 4 bases at V and 6 bases at J, with 16 bases in the middle. Looked up from germline, CDR1 is LNHDA and CDR2 is SQIVND (reference sequence). This CDR3 has 15 residues. The CDR3 loop reads CASSSPRGTGNIQYF. Here the CDR3 DNA reads TGTGCCAGTAGTAGCCCCAGGGGAACGGGAAACATTCAGTACTTC.

This sequence joins TRBV6-2 or TRBV6-3 and TRBJ2-7; possibly TRBD1 or TRBD2 for D (5 bases each). Trimming shortened V by 5 bases and J by 2 bases, and 16 bases separated the two germline ends. Germline V gives CDR1 MNHEY, CDR2 SVGEGT. The CDR3 runs 15 residues. The CDR3 loop reads CASSAPEGLTYEQYF. Written as DNA, the CDR3 is TGTGCCAGCAGTGCACCCGAGGGGCTTACCTACGAGCAGTACTTC.

This rearrangement joins TRBV6-2 or TRBV6-3 to TRBJ1-5, with 7 bases fitting TRBD1. CDR1 MNHEY and CDR2 SVGEGT come from the germline V gene. The CDR3 runs 14 residues. The J segment lost 9 bases and the V segment lost 2 bases, leaving 7 bases of the junction unmatched. Here the CDR3 DNA reads TGTGCCAGCAGTTACCAGACAGGGTCATGGCCCCAGCATTTT. Translated, it gives CASSYQTGSWPQHF.

The V and J genes are TRBV30 and TRBJ1-2; no firm D call. Trimming pared 1 base from V and 4 bases from J, leaving 7 bases between. Germline CDR1 reads GTSNPN; CDR2 reads SVGIG (reference sequence). This CDR3 region has 12 residues. CDR3 protein: CAWSGGVYGYTF. CDR3 in DNA: TGTGCCTGGAGTGGGGGTGTCTATGGCTACACCTTC.

This clonotype was seen more than once but under ten times. The chain carries TRBV12-3 or TRBV12-4 and TRBJ2-2; D gene uncertain. The length of the CDR3 is 14 residues. V shed 1 base and J shed 7 bases, with 10 bases lying between them. This chain's CDR3 is CASSLVGYDGELFF. Here the CDR3 DNA reads TGTGCCAGCAGTTTAGTGGGCTACGACGGGGAGCTGTTTTTT.

DNA of the CDR3: TGTGCCAGCAGCCTTCTGGTTCTTGAGACCCAGTACTTC. Encoded protein: CASSLLVLETQYF. The rearrangement links TRBV7-9 to TRBJ2-5; D is ambiguous. Trimming removed 5 bases at V and 5 bases at J, with 12 bases between. CDR3 length: 13 residues. Per germline, CDR1 SEHNR and CDR2 FQNEAQ (reference sequence). Supplemented by reference TRBV7-9 and TRBJ2-5, the full variable domain reads DTGVSQNPRHKITKRGQNVTFRCDPISEHNRLYWYRQTLGQGPEFLTYFQNEAQLEKSRLLSDRFSAERPKGSFSTLEIQRTEQGDSAMYLCASSLLVLETQYFGPGTRLLVL.

The genes are TRBV18 and TRBJ1-5; TRBD1 aligns across 7 bases. Germline lookup yields CDR1 KGHSH and CDR2 LQKENI. The CDR3 is 13 residues long. V dropped 5 bases and J dropped 7; count of bases not matched to a gene: 5. CDR3 residues: CASSVDRAQPQHF. The CDR3 region has the DNA TGTGCCAGCTCAGTCGACAGGGCCCAGCCCCAGCATTTT. The variable domain in full, with the rest retrieved from reference TRBV18 and TRBJ1-5, is NAGVMQNPRHLVRRRGQEARLRCSPMKGHSHVYWYRQLPEEGLKFMVYLQKENIIDESGMPKERFSAEFPKEGPSILRIQQVVRGDSAAYFCASSVDRAQPQHFGDGTRLSIL.

This clonotype was detected a few times. V usage is TRBV12-3 or TRBV12-4 and J usage is TRBJ2-1, with D possibly being TRBD1 (6 bases). The CDR3 spans 12 residues. Trimming left V 5 bases short and J 15 bases short, with 17 bases between. The CDR3 protein is CASSTLRDIPFF. CDR3 coding DNA: TGTGCCAGCAGTACACTACGGGACATACCGTTCTTC.

The chain employs TRBV4-2 and TRBJ2-7; D gene unclear. CDR1 and CDR2 from the germline V gene are LGHNA and YNFKEQ. The length of the CDR3 is 15 residues. Trimming cost V 1 base and J 0 bases, with 10 bases left between them. The CDR3: CASSQAPRSSYEQYF. For the CDR3, the DNA is TGTGCCAGCAGCCAAGCGCCTAGGAGCTCCTACGAGCAGTACTTC.